Sequencing of this T cell receptor beta chain was carried out in a study of T cells in localized non-small cell lung cancer. Germline loops: CDR1 SGHRS, CDR2 YFSETQ. The trim removed 3 bases at V and 3 bases at J, leaving 6 bases unmatched. The CDR3 consists of 14 residues. Profiled with immunoSEQ multiplex PCR; TCRdb holds only in-frame clones, not every one. The repertoire includes around 40,000 clones, around 83% of them detected once, and approximately 6.4% sits in the top ten. The clonotype was recovered from a woman between 18 and 55 years old with stage III lung adenocarcinoma. The chain carries TRBV5-1 and TRBJ2-7; TRBD1 matches at 7 bases. The sequencing used peripheral blood, collected before any cancer treatment. The CDR3 region is CASSWSGQHYEQYF. The CDR3 DNA reads as TGCGCCAGCAGCTGGTCGGGACAGCACTACGAGCAGTACTTC.